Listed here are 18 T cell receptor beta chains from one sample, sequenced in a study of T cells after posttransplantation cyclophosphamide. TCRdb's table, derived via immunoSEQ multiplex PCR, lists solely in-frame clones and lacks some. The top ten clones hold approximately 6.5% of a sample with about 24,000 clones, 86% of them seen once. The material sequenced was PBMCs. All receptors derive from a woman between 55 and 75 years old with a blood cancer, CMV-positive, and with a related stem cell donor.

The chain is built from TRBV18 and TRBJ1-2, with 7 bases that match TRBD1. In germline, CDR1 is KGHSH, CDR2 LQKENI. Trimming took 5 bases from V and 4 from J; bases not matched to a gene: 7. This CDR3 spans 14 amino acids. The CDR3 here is CASSFDREGYGYTF. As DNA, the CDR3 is TGTGCCAGCTCATTTGACAGGGAAGGCTATGGCTACACCTTC.

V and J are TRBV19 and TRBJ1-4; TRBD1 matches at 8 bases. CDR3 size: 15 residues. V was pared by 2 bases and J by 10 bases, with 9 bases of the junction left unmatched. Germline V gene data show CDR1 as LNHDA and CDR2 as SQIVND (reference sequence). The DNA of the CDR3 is TGTGCCAGTAGTATACTTCCAGGGGGCTTCGGAAAACTGTTTTTT. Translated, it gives CASSILPGGFGKLFF.

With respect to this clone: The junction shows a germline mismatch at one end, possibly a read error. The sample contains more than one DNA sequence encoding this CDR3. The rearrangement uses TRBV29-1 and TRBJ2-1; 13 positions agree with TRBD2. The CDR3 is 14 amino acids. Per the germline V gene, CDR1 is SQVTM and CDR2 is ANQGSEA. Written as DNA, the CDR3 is TGCAGCGTCGAAGGACTAGCGGGAGTGTATGAGCAGTTCTTC. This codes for CSVEGLAGVYEQFF.

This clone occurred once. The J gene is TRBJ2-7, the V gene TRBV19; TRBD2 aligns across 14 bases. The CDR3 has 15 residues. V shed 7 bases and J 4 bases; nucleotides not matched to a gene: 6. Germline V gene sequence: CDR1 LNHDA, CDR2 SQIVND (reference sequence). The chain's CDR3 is CASNSGTSGSYEQYF. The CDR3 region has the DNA TGTGCCAGTAACTCCGGGACTAGCGGGAGTTACGAGCAGTACTTC.

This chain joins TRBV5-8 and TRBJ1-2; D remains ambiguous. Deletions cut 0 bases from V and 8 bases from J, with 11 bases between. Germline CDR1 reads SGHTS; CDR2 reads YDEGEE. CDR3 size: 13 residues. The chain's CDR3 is CASSLGSKRGYTF. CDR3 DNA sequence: TGTGCCAGCAGCTTGGGTTCGAAGCGCGGCTACACCTTC.

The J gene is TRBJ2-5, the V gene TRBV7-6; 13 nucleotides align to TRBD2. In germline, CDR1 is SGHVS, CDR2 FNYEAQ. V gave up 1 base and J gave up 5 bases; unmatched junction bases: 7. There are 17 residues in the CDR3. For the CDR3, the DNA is TGTGCCAGCAGCTTAGTAACTAGCGGGAGGGCTGGGGAGACCCAGTACTTC. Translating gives CASSLVTSGRAGETQYF. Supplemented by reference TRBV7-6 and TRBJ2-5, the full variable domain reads GAGVSQSPRYKVTKRGQDVALRCDPISGHVSLYWYRQALGQGPEFLTYFNYEAQQDKSGLPNDRFSAERPEGSISTLTIQRTEQRDSAMYRCASSLVTSGRAGETQYFGPGTRLLVL.

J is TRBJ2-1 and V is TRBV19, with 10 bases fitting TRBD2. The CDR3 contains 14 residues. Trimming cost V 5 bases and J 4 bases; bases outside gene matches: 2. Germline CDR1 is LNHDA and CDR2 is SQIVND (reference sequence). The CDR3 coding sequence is TGTGCCAGTAGTTCTAGCGGGAGATACAATGAGCAGTTCTTC. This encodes CASSSSGRYNEQFF.

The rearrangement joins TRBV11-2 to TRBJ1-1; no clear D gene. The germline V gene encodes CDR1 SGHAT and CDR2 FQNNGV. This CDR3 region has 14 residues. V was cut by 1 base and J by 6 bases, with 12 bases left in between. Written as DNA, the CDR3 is TGTGCCAGCAGCTTAGGGTTGAGGGATCCTGAAGCTTTCTTT. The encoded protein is CASSLGLRDPEAFF.

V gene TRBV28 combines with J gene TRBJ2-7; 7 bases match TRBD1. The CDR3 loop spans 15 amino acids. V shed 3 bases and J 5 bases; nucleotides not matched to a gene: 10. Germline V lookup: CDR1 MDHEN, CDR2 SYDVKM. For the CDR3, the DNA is TGTGCCAGCAGTTTCTGGCTGACAGGGAGCCACGAGCAGTACTTC. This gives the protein CASSFWLTGSHEQYF.

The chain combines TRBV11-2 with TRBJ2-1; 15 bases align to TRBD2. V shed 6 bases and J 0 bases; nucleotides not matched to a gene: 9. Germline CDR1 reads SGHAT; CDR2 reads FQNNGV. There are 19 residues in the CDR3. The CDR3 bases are TGTGCCAGCAGAACCGGACTAGCGGGAGGGACGAGCTCCTACAATGAGCAGTTCTTC. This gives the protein CASRTGLAGGTSSYNEQFF. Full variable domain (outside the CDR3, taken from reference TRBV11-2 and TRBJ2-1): EAGVAQSPRYKIIEKRQSVAFWCNPISGHATLYWYQQILGQGPKLLIQFQNNGVVDDSQLPKDRFSAERLKGVDSTLKIQPAKLEDSAVYLCASRTGLAGGTSSYNEQFFGPGTRLTVL.

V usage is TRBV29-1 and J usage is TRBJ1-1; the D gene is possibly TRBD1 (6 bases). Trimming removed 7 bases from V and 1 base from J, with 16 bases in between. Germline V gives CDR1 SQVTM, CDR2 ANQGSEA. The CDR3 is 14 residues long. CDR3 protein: CSADGRDTNTEAFF. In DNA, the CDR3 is TGCAGCGCAGACGGCCGGGACACGAACACTGAAGCTTTCTTT. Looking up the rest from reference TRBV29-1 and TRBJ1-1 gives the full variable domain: SAVISQKPSRDICQRGTSLTIQCQVDSQVTMMFWYRQQPGQSLTLIATANQGSEATYESGFVIDKFPISRPNLTFSTLTVSNMSPEDSSIYLCSADGRDTNTEAFFGQGTRLTVV.

CDR3 sequence reads: CASSVGTEAGNTIYF. CDR3 nucleotide sequence: TGTGCCAGCAGCGTCGGGACAGAGGCTGGAAACACCATATATTTT. The J gene is TRBJ1-3, the V gene TRBV9, with TRBD1 matching 7 bases. From germline, CDR1 is SGDLS and CDR2 YYNGEE. Germline trimming cut 2 bases from V and 2 bases from J; bases unmatched to any gene: 4. The CDR3 is made up of 15 amino acids.

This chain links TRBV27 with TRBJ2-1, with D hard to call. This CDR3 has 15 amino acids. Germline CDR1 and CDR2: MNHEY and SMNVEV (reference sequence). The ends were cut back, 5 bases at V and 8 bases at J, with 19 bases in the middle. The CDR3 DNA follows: TGTGCCAGCAGTCCCGGGTTCGAATTCCTCGATGAGCAGTTCTTC. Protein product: CASSPGFEFLDEQFF.

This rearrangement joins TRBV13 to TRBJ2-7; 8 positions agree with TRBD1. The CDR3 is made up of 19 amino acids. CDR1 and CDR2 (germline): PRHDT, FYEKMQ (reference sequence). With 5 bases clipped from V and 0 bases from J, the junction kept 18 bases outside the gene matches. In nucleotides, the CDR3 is TGTGCCAGCAGCACTTCGACAGGGGCAAATGGGAGAGTCTCCTACGAGCAGTACTTC. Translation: CASSTSTGANGRVSYEQYF.

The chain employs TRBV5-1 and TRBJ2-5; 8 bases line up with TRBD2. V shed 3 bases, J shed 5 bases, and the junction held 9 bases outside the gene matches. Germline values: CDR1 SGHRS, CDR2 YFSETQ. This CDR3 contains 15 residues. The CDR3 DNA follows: TGCGCCAGCAGCTCCGGGACTAGGAGGATGGAGACCCAGTACTTC. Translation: CASSSGTRRMETQYF.

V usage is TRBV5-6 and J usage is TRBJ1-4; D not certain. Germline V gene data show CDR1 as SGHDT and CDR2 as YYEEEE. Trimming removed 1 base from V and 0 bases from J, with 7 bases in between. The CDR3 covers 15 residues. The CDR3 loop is CASSLSGATNEKLFF. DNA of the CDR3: TGTGCCAGCAGCTTGTCCGGGGCAACTAATGAAAAACTGTTTTTT.

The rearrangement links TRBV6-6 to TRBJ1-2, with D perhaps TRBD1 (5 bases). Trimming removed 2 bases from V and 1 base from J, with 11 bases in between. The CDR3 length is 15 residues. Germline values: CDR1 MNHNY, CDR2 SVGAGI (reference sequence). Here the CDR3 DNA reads TGTGCCAGCAGTTACCCTAGGGGCAGTAACTATGGCTACACCTTC. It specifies CASSYPRGSNYGYTF.

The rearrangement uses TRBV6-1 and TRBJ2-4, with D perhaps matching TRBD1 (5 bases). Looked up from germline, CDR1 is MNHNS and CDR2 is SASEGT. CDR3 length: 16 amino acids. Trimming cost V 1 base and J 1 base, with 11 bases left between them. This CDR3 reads CASSEGLTGAKNIQYF. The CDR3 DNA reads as TGTGCCAGCAGTGAAGGTCTAACAGGTGCCAAAAACATTCAGTACTTC.